A single T cell receptor beta chain is shown here with its context. Some clones are missing from TCRdb's copy, which holds only in-frame ones; the method was immunoSEQ multiplex PCR. The sample includes under 200,000 clones, around 90% of them seen just once. V gave up 3 bases and J gave up 0 bases; unmatched junction bases: 15. Germline lookup yields CDR1 SGHNT and CDR2 YENEEA. The CDR3 is made up of 19 amino acids. This sample was included in a study of blood T cell repertoires in COVID-19. Sequenced sample: peripheral blood. This TCR was sampled from a middle-aged man with active or convalescent COVID-19. The chain has TRBV11-3 and TRBJ2-7; 9 nucleotides line up with TRBD1. As DNA, the CDR3 is TGTGCCAGCAGCTTCCGGGACAGGGCCACCTATTTCTACTCCTACGAGCAGTACTTC. This gives the protein CASSFRDRATYFYSYEQYF. Variable domain in full (rest from reference TRBV11-3 and TRBJ2-7): EAGVVQSPRYKIIEKKQPVAFWCNPISGHNTLYWYLQNLGQGPELLIRYENEEAVDDSQLPKDRFSAERLKGVDSTLKIQPAELGDSAVYLCASSFRDRATYFYSYEQYFGPGTRLTVT.